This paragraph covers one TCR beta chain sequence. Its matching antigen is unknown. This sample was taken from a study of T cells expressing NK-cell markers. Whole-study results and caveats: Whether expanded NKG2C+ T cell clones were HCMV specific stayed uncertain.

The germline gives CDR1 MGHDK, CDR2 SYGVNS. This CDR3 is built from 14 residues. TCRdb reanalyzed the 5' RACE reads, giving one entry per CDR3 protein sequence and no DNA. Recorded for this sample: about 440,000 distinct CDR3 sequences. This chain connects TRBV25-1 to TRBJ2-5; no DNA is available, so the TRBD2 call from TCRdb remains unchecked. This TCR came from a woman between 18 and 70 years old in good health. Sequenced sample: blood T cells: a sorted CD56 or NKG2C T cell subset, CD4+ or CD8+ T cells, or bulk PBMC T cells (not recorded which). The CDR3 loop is CASSKREEPETQYF.